The present entry profiles one T cell receptor beta chain with its context. The V gene's germline CDR1 is LGHNA and CDR2 YNFKEQ. The J segment lost 0 bases and the V segment lost 1 base, leaving 2 bases of the junction unmatched. The CDR3 runs 16 residues. This sample stems from a study of blood T cell repertoires in COVID-19. Across the whole study: T cells, B-cell-depleted T cells, or PBMCs provided the cDNA or gDNA that served as material.

Sequenced by immunoSEQ multiplex PCR; TCRdb stores in-frame clones only, minus some. This sample has approximately 76,000 clones, with roughly four fifths found just once. This chain uses TRBV4-2 with TRBJ1-3; 8 nucleotides align to TRBD1. Sequences were obtained from peripheral blood. The clonotype comes from a man over 45 with acute or convalescent COVID-19. The CDR3 spells CASSQAGTGSGNTIYF. The DNA for the CDR3 is TGTGCCAGCAGCCAAGCCGGGACAGGCTCTGGAAACACCATATATTTT.